The clone carrying this T cell receptor (beta chain) was observed a single time. This sample stems from a study of blood T cell repertoires in COVID-19. Study-level background: The study drew acute and convalescent COVID-19 samples from the United States, Italy and Spain. From T cells, B-cell-depleted T cells, or PBMCs came the material, which was cDNA or gDNA.

In the original processing: Reference gene primers were amplified, and this amplification served to estimate nucleated cell counts. Clones were read by immunoSEQ multiplex PCR, and TCRdb kept only the in-frame ones, dropping some. D and trimming were read from the DNA, whereas the V and J calls and clone size are those reported in that table. The sample yields some 320,000 clones, around 85% seen once. This CDR3 region has 12 residues. CDR1 and CDR2 (germline): SGHVS, FNYEAQ. Trimming cost V 0 bases and J 3 bases, with 2 bases left between them. The clonotype was recovered from a human donor in a cohort sampled during active COVID-19. The chain employs TRBV7-6 and TRBJ2-5; D is unclear. Sequenced: peripheral blood. In nucleotides, the CDR3 is TGTGCCAGCAGCTTAGCCAAAGAGACCCAGTACTTC. Its translation: CASSLAKETQYF.